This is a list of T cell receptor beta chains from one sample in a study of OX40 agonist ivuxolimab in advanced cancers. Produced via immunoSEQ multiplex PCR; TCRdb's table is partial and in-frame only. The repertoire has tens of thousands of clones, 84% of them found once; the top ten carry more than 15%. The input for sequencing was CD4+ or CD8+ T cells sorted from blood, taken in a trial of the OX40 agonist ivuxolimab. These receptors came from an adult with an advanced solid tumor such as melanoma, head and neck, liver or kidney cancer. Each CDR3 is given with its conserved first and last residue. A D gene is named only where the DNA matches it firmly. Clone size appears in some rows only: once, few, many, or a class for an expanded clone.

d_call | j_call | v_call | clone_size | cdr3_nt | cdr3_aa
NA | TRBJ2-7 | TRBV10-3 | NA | TGTGCCATCAGTGAAGGGGACGCCAAGGACGAGCAGTACTTC | CAISEGDAKDEQYF
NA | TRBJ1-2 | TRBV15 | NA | TGTGCCACCAGTGAAACAGCCTTCTCTCTATATGGCTACACCTTC | CATSETAFSLYGYTF
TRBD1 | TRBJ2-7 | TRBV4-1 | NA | TGCGCCAGCAGCCAAGAGTGGACAGGGCTATCCTACGAGCAGTACTTC | CASSQEWTGLSYEQYF
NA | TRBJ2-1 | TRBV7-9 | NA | TGTGCCAGCAGCTTCGCAGGGCATAATGAGCAGTTCTTC | CASSFAGHNEQFF
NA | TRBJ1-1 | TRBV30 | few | TGTGCCTGGAGCCCCCGACAGTTGGGGAACACTGAAGCTTTCTTT | CAWSPRQLGNTEAFF
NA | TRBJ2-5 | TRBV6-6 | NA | TGTGCCAGCACTCCGACTAGTTTGGTTGAGACCCAGTACTTC | CASTPTSLVETQYF
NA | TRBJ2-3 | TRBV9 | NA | TGTGCCAGCAGCGAGACGGGAACAGATACGCAGTATTTT | CASSETGTDTQYF
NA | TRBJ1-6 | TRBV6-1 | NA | TGTGCCAGCAGTGAACCAGGGGCCTATAATTCACCCCTCCACTTT | CASSEPGAYNSPLHF
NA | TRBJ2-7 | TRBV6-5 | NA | TGTGCCTACCCCCCCCACCCTCTAGCTTACGAGCAGTACTTC | CAYPPHPLAYEQYF
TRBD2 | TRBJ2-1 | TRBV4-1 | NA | TGCGCCAGCAGCCAAGTAAGCCTAGCGGGAGAAAATGAGCAGTTCTTC | CASSQVSLAGENEQFF
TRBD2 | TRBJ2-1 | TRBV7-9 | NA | TGTGCCAGCACCCCGAGGTCTAGCGGGAGGGCCAGTGAGCAGTTCTTC | CASTPRSSGRASEQFF
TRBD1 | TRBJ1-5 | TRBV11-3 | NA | TGTGCCAGCAGTTCCTTGACAGGGTTTAGCAATCAGCCCCAGCATTTT | CASSSLTGFSNQPQHF
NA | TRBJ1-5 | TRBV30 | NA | TGTGCCTGGAGTCCTTGGGGTGGGGAGCCCCAGCATTTT | CAWSPWGGEPQHF
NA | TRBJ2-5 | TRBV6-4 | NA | TGTGCCAGCAGTTCCCGGGCCCAAGAGACCCAGTACTTC | CASSSRAQETQYF
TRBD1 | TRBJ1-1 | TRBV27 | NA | TGTGCCAGCAGTTTGACAGGGAGCACTGAAGCTTTCTTT | CASSLTGSTEAFF
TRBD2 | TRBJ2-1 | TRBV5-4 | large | TGTGCCAGCAGCTTATATGTACTAGCGAACTACAATGAGCAGTTCTTC | CASSLYVLANYNEQFF
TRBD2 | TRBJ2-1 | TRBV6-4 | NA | TGTGCCAGCAGTCCCGGGACTAGCGGGGGAGACAATGAGCAGTTCTTC | CASSPGTSGGDNEQFF
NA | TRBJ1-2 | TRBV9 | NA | TGTGCCAGCAGCGTCAAGGTGGACACCAACTATGGCTACACCTTC | CASSVKVDTNYGYTF
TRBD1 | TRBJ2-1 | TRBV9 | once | TGTGCCAGCAGCAAAGGACAGGCCCCGTACAATGAGCAGTTCTTC | CASSKGQAPYNEQFF
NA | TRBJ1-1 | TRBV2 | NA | TGTGCCAGCAGAAACGACGGGGCTTTCTTT | CASRNDGAFF
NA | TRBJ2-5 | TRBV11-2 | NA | TGTGCCAGCAGCCCCGACCAAGAGACCCAGTACTTC | CASSPDQETQYF
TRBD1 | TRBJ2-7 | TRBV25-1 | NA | TGTGCCAGCAGTGGCCGGGACAGAGCCTACGAGCAGTACTTC | CASSGRDRAYEQYF
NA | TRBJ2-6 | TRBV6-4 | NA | TGTGCCAGCAGTGACTCTAGATCTGGGGCCAACGTCCTGACTTTC | CASSDSRSGANVLTF
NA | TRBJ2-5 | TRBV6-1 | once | TGTGCCAGCAGTAATGAGGGTTGGGAGACCCAGTACTTC | CASSNEGWETQYF
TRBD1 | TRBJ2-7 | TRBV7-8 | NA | TGTGCCAGCAGCTCCGGGCAGGGACAGGGAGCTTACGAGCAGTACTTC | CASSSGQGQGAYEQYF
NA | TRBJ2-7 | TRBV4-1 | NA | TGCGCCAGCAGCCAAGATGGGGGTTTTACCTACGAGCAGTACTTC | CASSQDGGFTYEQYF